The 2 T cell receptor beta chains in this list originate from one sample, sequenced in a study of graft-versus-host responses after intestinal transplantation. Their specific antigens are unknown. This table comes from immunoSEQ multiplex PCR, and its TCRdb copy is limited to in-frame clones, with some not included. The sample lists approximately 70,000 clones, roughly 90% occurring once. Material: unstimulated CD8+ T cells sorted from spleen or lymph node cells, obtained before intestinal transplant. The origin of the receptors is a human donor who received an intestinal transplant.

The CDR3 region has the DNA TGTGCCAGCAGCTCCGGGACAGCCTCTACCTACGAGCAGTACTTC. This encodes CASSSGTASTYEQYF. The V and J genes are TRBV7-9 and TRBJ2-7, with 7 bases fitting TRBD1. The CDR3 is 15 residues long. Germline CDR1 reads SEHNR; CDR2 reads FQNEAQ (reference sequence). V lost 4 bases to trimming and J lost 2 bases; unmatched junction nucleotides: 8.

The genes are TRBV4-2 and TRBJ2-1; TRBD2 matches 11 bases. V dropped 0 bases and J dropped 2; count of bases not matched to a gene: 0. Germline CDR1 and CDR2: LGHNA and YNFKEQ. The CDR3 is 16 amino acids. CDR3 sequence (DNA): TGTGCCAGCAGCCAAGATAGCGGGGGGGCCTACAATGAGCAGTTCTTC. Its translation is CASSQDSGGAYNEQFF.